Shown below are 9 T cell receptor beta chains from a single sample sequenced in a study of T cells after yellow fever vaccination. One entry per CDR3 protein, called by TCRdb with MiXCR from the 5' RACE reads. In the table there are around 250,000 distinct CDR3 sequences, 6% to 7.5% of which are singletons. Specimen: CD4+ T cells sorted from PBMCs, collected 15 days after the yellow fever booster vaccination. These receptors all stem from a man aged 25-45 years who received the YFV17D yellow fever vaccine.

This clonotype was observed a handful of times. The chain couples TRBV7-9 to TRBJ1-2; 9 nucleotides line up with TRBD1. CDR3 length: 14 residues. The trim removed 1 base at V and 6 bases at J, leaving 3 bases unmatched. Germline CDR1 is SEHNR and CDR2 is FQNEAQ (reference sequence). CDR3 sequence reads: CASSLVRTGDGYTF. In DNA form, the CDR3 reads TGTGCCAGCAGCTTAGTTCGGACAGGGGATGGCTACACCTTC.

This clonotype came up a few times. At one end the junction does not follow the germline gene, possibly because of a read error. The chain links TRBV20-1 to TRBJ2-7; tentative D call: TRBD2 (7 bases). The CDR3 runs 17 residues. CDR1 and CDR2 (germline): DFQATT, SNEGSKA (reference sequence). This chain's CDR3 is CCARDRLGAGDSYEQYF. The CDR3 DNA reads TGCTGTGCTAGAGATCGCTTGGGGGCGGGGGACTCCTACGAGCAGTACTTC.

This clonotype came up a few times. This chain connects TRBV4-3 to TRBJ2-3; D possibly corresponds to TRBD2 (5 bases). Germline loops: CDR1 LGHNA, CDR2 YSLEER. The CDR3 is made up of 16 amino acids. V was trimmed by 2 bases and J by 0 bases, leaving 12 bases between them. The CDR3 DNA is TGCGCCAGCAGCCAATCCCTGAGGGTTAGCACAGATACGCAGTATTTT. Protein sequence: CASSQSLRVSTDTQYF.

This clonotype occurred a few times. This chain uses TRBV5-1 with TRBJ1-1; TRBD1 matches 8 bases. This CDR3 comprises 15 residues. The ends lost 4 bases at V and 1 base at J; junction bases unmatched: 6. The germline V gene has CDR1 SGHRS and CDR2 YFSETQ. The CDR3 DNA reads TGCGCCAGCAGCATCCGACAGGGGAGGAACACTGAAGCTTTCTTT. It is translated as CASSIRQGRNTEAFF. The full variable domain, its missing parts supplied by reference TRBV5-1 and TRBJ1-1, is KAGVTQTPRYLIKTRGQQVTLSCSPISGHRSVSWYQQTPGQGLQFLFEYFSETQRNKGNFPGRFSGRQFSNSRSEMNVSTLELGDSALYLCASSIRQGRNTEAFFGQGTRLTVV.

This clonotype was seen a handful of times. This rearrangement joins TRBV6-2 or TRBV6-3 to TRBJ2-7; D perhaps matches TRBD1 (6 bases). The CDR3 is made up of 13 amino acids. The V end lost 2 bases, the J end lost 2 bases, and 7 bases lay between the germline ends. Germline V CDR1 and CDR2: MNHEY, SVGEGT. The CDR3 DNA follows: TGTGCCAGCAGTTACGACAGGCCCTACGAGCAGTACTTC. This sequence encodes CASSYDRPYEQYF.

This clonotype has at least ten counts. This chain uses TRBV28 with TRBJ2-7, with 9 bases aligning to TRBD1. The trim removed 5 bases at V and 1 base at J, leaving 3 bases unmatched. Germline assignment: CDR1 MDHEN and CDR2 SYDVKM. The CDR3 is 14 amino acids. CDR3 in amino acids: CASSKGTGSYEQYF. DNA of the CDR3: TGTGCCAGCAGTAAAGGGACAGGGTCCTACGAGCAGTACTTC.

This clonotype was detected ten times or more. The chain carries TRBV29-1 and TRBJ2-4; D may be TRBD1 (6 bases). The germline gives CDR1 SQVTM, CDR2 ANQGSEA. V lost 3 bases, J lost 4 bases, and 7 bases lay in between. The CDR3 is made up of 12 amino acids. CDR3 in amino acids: CSVDTGKNIQYF. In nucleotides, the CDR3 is TGCAGCGTTGATACAGGGAAAAACATTCAGTACTTC.

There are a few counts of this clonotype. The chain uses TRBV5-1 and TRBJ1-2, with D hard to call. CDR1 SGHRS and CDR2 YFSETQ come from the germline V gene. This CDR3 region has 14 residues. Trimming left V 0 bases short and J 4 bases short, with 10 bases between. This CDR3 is CASSLVAELYGYTF. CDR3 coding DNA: TGCGCCAGCAGCTTGGTGGCAGAACTCTATGGCTACACCTTC.

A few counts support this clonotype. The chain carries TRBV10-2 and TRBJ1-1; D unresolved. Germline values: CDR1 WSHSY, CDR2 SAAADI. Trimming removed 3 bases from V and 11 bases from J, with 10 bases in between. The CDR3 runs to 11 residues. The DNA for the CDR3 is TGCGCCAGCAGTGAATTGGAACGGGCTTTCTTT. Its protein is CASSELERAFF.